This T cell receptor beta chain is drawn from a study of cytomegalovirus exposure and HLA in healthy donors. Sampled while nominally healthy, donors likely had unrecorded immune exposures. The PCR made use of 60 Vbeta and 13 Jbeta primers. Sequencing was performed with immunoSEQ multiplex PCR; in TCRdb, only in-frame clones are kept and a portion is missing. The profile shows some 200,000 clones, approximately 82% of them singletons. In germline, CDR1 is SNHLY, CDR2 FYNNEI. The CDR3 is 16 residues long. The V gene lost 4 bases and the J gene lost 0 bases, with 15 bases spanning the gap. The sequencing input was PBMCs. This receptor was identified in a man between 18 and 35 years old in good health and CMV-seronegative. The chain joins TRBV2 to TRBJ1-2; D perhaps matches TRBD1 (5 bases). The CDR3 is CASSGQNIIANYGYTF. The CDR3 DNA sequence: TGTGCCAGCAGTGGACAGAACATAATAGCTAACTATGGCTACACCTTC.